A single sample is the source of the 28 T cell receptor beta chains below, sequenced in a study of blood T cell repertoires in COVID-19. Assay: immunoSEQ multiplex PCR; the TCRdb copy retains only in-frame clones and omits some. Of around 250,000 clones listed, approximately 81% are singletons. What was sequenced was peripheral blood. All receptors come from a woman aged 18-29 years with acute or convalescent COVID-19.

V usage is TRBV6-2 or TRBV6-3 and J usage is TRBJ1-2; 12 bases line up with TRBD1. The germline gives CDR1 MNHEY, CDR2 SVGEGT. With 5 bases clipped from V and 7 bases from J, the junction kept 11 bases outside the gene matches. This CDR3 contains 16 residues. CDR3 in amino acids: CASSDHLGQGALGYTF. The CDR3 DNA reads TGTGCCAGCAGTGATCACTTGGGACAGGGGGCGCTTGGCTACACCTTC.

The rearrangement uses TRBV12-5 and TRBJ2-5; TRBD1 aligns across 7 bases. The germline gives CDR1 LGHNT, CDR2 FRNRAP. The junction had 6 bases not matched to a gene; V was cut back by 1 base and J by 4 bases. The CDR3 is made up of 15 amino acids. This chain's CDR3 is CASGLGGGAGETQYF. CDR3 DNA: TGTGCTAGTGGTTTGGGAGGGGGCGCGGGAGAGACCCAGTACTTC.

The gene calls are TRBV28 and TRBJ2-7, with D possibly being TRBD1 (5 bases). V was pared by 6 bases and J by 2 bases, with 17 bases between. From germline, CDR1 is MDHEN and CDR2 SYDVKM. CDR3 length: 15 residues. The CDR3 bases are TGTGCCAGCAGCCTGACAGTAAAGCCCACCTACGAGCAGTACTTC. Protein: CASSLTVKPTYEQYF.

The CDR3 sequence: CASSFRSGGEQYF. CDR3 nucleotide sequence: TGTGCCAGCAGTTTTCGGTCAGGGGGCGAGCAGTACTTC. This chain links TRBV28 with TRBJ2-7; 7 bases fit TRBD1. The V segment lost 3 bases and the J segment 6 bases; nucleotides outside the gene matches: 5. Germline V gives CDR1 MDHEN, CDR2 SYDVKM. There are 13 residues in the CDR3. The whole variable domain, remainder taken from reference TRBV28 and TRBJ2-7, is DVKVTQSSRYLVKRTGEKVFLECVQDMDHENMFWYRQDPGLGLRLIYFSYDVKMKEKGDIPEGYSVSREKKERFSLILESASTNQTSMYLCASSFRSGGEQYFGPGTRLTVT.

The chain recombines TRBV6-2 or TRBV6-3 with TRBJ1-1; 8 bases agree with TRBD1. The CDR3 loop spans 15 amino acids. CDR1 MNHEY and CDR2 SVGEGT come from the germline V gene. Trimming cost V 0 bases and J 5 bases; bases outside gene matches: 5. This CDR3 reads CASSYSFQGATEAFF. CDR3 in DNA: TGTGCCAGCAGTTACTCTTTTCAGGGGGCGACTGAAGCTTTCTTT.

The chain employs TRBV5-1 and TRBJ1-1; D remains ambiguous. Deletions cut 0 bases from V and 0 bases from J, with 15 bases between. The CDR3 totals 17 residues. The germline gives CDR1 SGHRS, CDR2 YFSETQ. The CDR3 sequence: CASSLVGGLIMNTEAFF. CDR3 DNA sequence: TGCGCCAGCAGCTTGGTCGGCGGCCTAATCATGAACACTGAAGCTTTCTTT.

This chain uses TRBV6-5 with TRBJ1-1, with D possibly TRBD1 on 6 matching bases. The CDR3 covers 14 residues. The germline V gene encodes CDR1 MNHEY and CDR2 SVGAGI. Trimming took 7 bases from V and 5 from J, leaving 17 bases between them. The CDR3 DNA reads TGTGCCAGCAATTTACAGGGAAGTAGGACTGAAGCTTTCTTT. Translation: CASNLQGSRTEAFF.

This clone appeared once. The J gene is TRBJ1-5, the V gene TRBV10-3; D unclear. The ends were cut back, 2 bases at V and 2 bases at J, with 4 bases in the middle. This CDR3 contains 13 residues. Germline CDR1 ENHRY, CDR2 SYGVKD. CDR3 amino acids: CAISEAGNQPQHF. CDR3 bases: TGTGCCATCAGTGAGGCAGGCAATCAGCCCCAGCATTTT.

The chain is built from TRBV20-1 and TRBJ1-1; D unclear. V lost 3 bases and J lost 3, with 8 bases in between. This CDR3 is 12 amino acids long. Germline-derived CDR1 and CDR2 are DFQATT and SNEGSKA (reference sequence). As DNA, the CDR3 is TGCAGTGCTAGTCCCTACGACACTGAAGCTTTCTTT. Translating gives CSASPYDTEAFF.

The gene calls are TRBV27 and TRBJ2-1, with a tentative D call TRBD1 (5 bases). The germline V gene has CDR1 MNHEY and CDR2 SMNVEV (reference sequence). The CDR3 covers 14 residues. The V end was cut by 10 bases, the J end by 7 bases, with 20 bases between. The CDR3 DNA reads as TGTGCCACCACGGACACGGTGTCAACAAATGAGCAGTTCTTC. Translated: CATTDTVSTNEQFF.

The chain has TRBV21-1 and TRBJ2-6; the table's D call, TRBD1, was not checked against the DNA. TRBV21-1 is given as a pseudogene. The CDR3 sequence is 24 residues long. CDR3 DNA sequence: TGTGCCAGCAGCAAAGGTAAGGGGCCCGGGACAGAGGGGCGCTTCCCCTCTGGGGCCAACGTCCTGACTTTC. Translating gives CASSKGKGPGTEGRFPSGANVLTF.

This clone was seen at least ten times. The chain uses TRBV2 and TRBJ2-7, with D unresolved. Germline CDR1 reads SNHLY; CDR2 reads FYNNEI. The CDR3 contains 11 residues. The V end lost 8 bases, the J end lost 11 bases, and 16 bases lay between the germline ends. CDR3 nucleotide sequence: TGTGCCAGCTCGACCCTCGGGTTTAAGTACTTC. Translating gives CASSTLGFKYF.

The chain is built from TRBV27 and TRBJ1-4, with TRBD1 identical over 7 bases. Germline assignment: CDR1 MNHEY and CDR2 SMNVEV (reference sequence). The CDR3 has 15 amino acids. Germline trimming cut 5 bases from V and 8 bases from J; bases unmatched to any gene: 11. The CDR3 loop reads CASSAHRGLGEKLFF. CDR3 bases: TGTGCCAGCAGTGCCCACAGGGGTTTGGGAGAAAAACTGTTTTTT. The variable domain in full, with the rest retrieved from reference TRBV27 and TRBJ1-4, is EAQVTQNPRYLITVTGKKLTVTCSQNMNHEYMSWYRQDPGLGLRQIYYSMNVEVTDKGDVPEGYKVSRKEKRNFPLILESPSPNQTSLYFCASSAHRGLGEKLFFGSGTQLSVL.

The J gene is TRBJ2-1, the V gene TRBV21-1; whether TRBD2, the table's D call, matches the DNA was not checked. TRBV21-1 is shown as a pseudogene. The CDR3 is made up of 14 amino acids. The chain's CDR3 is CASKGTSLGNEQFF. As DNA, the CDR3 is TGTGCCAGCAAAGGGACTAGTTTAGGCAATGAGCAGTTCTTC.

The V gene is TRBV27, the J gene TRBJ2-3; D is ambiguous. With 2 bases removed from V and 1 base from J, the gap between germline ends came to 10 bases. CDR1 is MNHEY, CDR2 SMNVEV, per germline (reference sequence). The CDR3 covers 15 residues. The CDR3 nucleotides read TGTGCCAGCAGTTTAAGTCCGGGTCGCACAGATACGCAGTATTTT. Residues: CASSLSPGRTDTQYF.

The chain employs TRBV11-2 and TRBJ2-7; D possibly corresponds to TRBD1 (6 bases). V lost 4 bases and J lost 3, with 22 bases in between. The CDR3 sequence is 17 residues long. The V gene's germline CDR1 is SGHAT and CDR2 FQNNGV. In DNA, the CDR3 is TGTGCCAGCAGCTGGGCCCCACCAGCACAGGGAGTCTACGAGCAGTACTTC. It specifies CASSWAPPAQGVYEQYF.

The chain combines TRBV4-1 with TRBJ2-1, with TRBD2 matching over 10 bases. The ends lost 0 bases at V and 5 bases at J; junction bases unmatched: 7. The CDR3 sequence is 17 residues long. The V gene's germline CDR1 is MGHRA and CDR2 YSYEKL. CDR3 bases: TGCGCCAGCAGCCAAGATAGGCTAGCGGGAGTCAACAATGAGCAGTTCTTC. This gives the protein CASSQDRLAGVNNEQFF.

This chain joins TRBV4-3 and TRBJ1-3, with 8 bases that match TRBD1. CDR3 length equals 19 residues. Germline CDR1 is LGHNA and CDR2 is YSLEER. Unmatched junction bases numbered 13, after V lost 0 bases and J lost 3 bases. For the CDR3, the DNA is TGCGCCAGCAGCCAAGAGAAAAGGACAGGGCTCTCCCTTGGAAACACCATATATTTT. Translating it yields CASSQEKRTGLSLGNTIYF.

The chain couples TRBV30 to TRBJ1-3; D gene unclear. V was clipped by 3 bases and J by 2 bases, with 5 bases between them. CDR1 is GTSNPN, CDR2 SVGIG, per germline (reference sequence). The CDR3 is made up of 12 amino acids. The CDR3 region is CAWSDTGNTIYF. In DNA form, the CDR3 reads TGTGCCTGGAGCGACACTGGAAACACCATATATTTT.

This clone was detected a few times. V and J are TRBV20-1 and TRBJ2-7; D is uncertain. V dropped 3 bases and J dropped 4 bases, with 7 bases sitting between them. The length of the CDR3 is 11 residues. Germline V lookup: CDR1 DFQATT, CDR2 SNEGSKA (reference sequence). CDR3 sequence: CSASEEYEQYF. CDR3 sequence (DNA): TGCAGTGCTAGTGAAGAGTACGAGCAGTACTTC.

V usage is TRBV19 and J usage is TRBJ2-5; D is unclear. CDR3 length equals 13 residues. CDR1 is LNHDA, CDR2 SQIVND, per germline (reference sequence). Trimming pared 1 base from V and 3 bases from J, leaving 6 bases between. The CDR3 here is CASSIGSKETQYF. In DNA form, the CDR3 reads TGTGCCAGTAGTATAGGCAGTAAAGAGACCCAGTACTTC. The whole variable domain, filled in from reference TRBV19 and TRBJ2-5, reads DGGITQSPKYLFRKEGQNVTLSCEQNLNHDAMYWYRQDPGQGLRLIYYSQIVNDFQKGDIAEGYSVSREKKESFPLTVTSAQKNPTAFYLCASSIGSKETQYFGPGTRLLVL.

CDR3 loop: CASSLGIETGNTIYF. DNA of the CDR3: TGCGCCAGCAGCTTGGGAATTGAGACTGGAAACACCATATATTTT. The rearrangement links TRBV5-1 to TRBJ1-3; D is ambiguous. Trimming removed 0 bases at V and 2 bases at J, with 9 bases between. This CDR3 region has 15 residues. Germline V gene data show CDR1 as SGHRS and CDR2 as YFSETQ.

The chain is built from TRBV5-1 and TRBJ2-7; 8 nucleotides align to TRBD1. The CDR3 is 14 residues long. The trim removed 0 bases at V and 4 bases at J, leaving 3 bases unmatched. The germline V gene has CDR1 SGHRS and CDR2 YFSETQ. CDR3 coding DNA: TGCGCCAGCAGCTTGGGACAGGGGAGGTACGAGCAGTACTTC. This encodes CASSLGQGRYEQYF.

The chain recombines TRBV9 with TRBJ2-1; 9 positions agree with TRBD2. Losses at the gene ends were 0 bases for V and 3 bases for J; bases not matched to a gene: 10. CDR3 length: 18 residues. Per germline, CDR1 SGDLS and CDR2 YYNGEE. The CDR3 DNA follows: TGTGCCAGCAGCGTAGGAGTAGGGCTAGCGGGAAGCTACAATGAGCAGTTCTTC. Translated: CASSVGVGLAGSYNEQFF.

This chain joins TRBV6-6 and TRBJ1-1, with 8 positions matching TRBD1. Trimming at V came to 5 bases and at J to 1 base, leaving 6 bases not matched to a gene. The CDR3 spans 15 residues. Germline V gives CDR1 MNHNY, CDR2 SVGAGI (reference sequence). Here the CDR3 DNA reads TGTGCCAGCAGTCCCCTGGGACAGGCGAACACTGAAGCTTTCTTT. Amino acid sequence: CASSPLGQANTEAFF.

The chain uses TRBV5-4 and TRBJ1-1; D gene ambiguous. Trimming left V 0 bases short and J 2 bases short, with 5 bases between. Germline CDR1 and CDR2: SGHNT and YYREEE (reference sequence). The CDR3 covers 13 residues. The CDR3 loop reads CASSLGTNTEAFF. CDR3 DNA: TGTGCCAGCAGCTTGGGAACTAACACTGAAGCTTTCTTT.

CDR3 nucleotide sequence: TGTGCCAGCAGACCGGACAGGGTCGGGGAGCAGTACTTC. It translates to CASRPDRVGEQYF. The chain links TRBV6-5 to TRBJ2-7; TRBD1 aligns across 8 bases. Germline V CDR1 and CDR2: MNHEY, SVGAGI. V shed 6 bases and J 7 bases; nucleotides not matched to a gene: 8. The CDR3 is made up of 13 amino acids.

The CDR3 loop reads CASLDWDSPNYGYTF. Here the CDR3 DNA reads TGTGCCAGCCTAGACTGGGACAGTCCTAACTATGGCTACACCTTC. The chain has TRBV28 and TRBJ1-2; 7 bases map to TRBD1. Germline V gives CDR1 MDHEN, CDR2 SYDVKM. CDR3 length: 15 residues. V dropped 8 bases and J dropped 0; count of bases not matched to a gene: 9.